This T cell receptor beta chain derives from a study of T-cell reconstitution after alpha-beta-depleted transplantation in children. Study results and caveats: Several hundred rapidly expanded clones from non-depleted graft cells reportedly supplied alpha-beta T cells about two months post-transplant. Among T cells one year after transplant, newly produced cells accounted for most counts and diversity. Recipient T cells and thymic progenitors that survived were the source of the high TCRbeta diversity seen at day 60 in some patients.

The CDR3 loop spans 13 amino acids. The germline V gene has CDR1 SGHRS and CDR2 YFSETQ. This clonotype showed up many times. No antigen is known for it. The germline gene is not matched at one end of the junction; a read error may be the cause. Preparation of the TCRbeta library was carried out with unique molecular identifiers. TCRdb passed the PCR reads through MiXCR, listing each CDR3 protein once. The table shows about 540,000 distinct CDR3 sequences, with around 27% occurring only once. Specimen: PBMCs, collected before TCRalphabeta/CD19-depleted stem cell transplant. The clonotype was recovered from a boy under three years old with Wiskott-Aldrich syndrome, due to receive a stem cell transplant. V and J are TRBV5-1 and TRBJ1-1; D gene ambiguous. The CDR3 DNA reads as TGTGCCAGCAGCTTAGAACTGAACACTGAAGCTTTCTTT. As protein: CASSLELNTEAFF.